This T cell receptor (beta chain) was sequenced in a study of CD8 T cells in ankylosing spondylitis. General observations from the study: Blood of patients with ankylosing spondylitis appeared to be characterized by a TCR beta motif of fewer than 10 highly homologous variants. Earlier studies detected some motif variants in reactive arthritis synovial fluid and blood. Disease-linked clones were found to be CD8+ and relatively rare in peripheral blood.

This clonotype occurred many times. The antigen is undetermined. Making use of molecular barcodes, quantitative 5'-RACE generated TCR beta libraries. A single record per CDR3 protein comes from TCRdb applying MiXCR to the 5' RACE reads. Altogether approximately 150,000 distinct CDR3 sequences are present, around a tenth being singletons, with the ten largest covering roughly 16%. Germline CDR1 is SNHLY and CDR2 is FYNNEI. V was shortened by 10 bases and J by 2 bases, with 15 bases between the two germline ends. This CDR3 contains 13 residues. Input material: blood, either unsorted or a sorted T cell fraction (not recorded which). The V call is TRBV2, the J call TRBJ2-7; D may correspond to TRBD1 or TRBD2 (6 bases each). The clonotype comes from a female donor with ankylosing spondylitis or in good health (not recorded which). The CDR3 region is CATSEGGAYEQYF. The CDR3 region has the DNA TGTGCCACCTCGGAGGGGGGAGCCTACGAGCAGTACTTC.